A selection of T cell receptor beta chains follows, all from one sample in a study of shared clonotypes between healthy human individuals. TCRdb's table, derived via immunoSEQ multiplex PCR, lists solely in-frame clones and lacks some. In the table there are about 2,500,000 clones, around 94% of which are singletons. Material for sequencing was naive CD4+ T cells sorted from blood. The source of these receptors is a man younger than 30 in good health. Both conserved end residues are part of each CDR3. A D gene is named only where the DNA matches it firmly. Clone size is shown for a subset of rows, as once, few, many or a class of expanded clone.

d_gene: TRBD2
j_gene: TRBJ2-4
v_gene: TRBV2
abundance: once
CDR3aa: CASRGSLAGGENIQYF
CDR3nt: TGTGCCAGCAGGGGCTCACTAGCGGGAGGCGAAAACATTCAGTACTTC

d_gene: NA
j_gene: TRBJ1-6
v_gene: TRBV5-1
abundance: NA
CDR3aa: CASRGGGVTPKSPLHF
CDR3nt: TGCGCCAGCCGGGGGGGCGGTGTAACCCCGAAATCACCCCTCCACTTT

d_gene: NA
j_gene: TRBJ2-7
v_gene: TRBV5-4
abundance: NA
CDR3aa: CASSLVFALGGKAYEQYF
CDR3nt: TGTGCCAGCAGCTTGGTCTTCGCCCTGGGAGGAAAGGCCTACGAGCAGTACTTC

d_gene: NA
j_gene: TRBJ1-5
v_gene: TRBV6-4
abundance: NA
CDR3aa: CASSPWKQPQHF
CDR3nt: TGTGCCAGCAGCCCTTGGAAGCAGCCCCAGCATTTT

d_gene: NA
j_gene: TRBJ1-1
v_gene: TRBV18
abundance: NA
CDR3aa: CASSPRADNTEAFF
CDR3nt: TGTGCCAGCTCACCAAGGGCAGATAACACTGAAGCTTTCTTT

d_gene: NA
j_gene: TRBJ2-3
v_gene: TRBV2
abundance: NA
CDR3aa: CASSYNTDTQYF
CDR3nt: TGTGCCAGCAGTTATAACACAGATACGCAGTATTTT

d_gene: TRBD1
j_gene: TRBJ1-6
v_gene: TRBV27
abundance: once
CDR3aa: CASSLRKGQGNSPLHF
CDR3nt: TGTGCCAGCAGTTTAAGGAAGGGACAGGGGAATTCACCCCTCCACTTT

d_gene: NA
j_gene: TRBJ1-1
v_gene: TRBV28
abundance: once
CDR3aa: CASRVGGNTEAFF
CDR3nt: TGTGCCAGCAGGGTGGGGGGCAACACTGAAGCTTTCTTT

d_gene: NA
j_gene: TRBJ1-2
v_gene: TRBV18
abundance: NA
CDR3aa: CASSGDQGNGYTF
CDR3nt: TGTGCCAGCTCAGGGGATCAGGGGAATGGCTACACCTTC

d_gene: TRBD1
j_gene: TRBJ2-1
v_gene: TRBV18
abundance: once
CDR3aa: CASSALGQGGVNEQFF
CDR3nt: TGTGCCAGCTCAGCTCTCGGACAGGGCGGGGTCAATGAGCAGTTCTTC

d_gene: NA
j_gene: TRBJ1-1
v_gene: TRBV30
abundance: few
CDR3aa: CAWSVRGSEAFF
CDR3nt: TGTGCCTGGAGTGTAAGGGGCTCCGAAGCTTTCTTT

d_gene: TRBD2
j_gene: TRBJ2-7
v_gene: TRBV19
abundance: NA
CDR3aa: CASSIRTSGKLSEQYF
CDR3nt: TGTGCCAGTAGTATAAGGACTAGCGGGAAATTGAGCGAGCAGTACTTC

d_gene: TRBD1
j_gene: TRBJ1-1
v_gene: TRBV2
abundance: NA
CDR3aa: CASSGQGSDTEAFF
CDR3nt: TGTGCCAGCAGTGGACAGGGAAGCGACACTGAAGCTTTCTTT

d_gene: TRBD2
j_gene: TRBJ2-4
v_gene: TRBV11-2
abundance: NA
CDR3aa: CASSLRGHSGGENIQYF
CDR3nt: TGTGCCAGCAGCTTAAGAGGTCATAGCGGGGGGGAAAACATTCAGTACTTC

d_gene: NA
j_gene: TRBJ1-6
v_gene: TRBV5-4
abundance: NA
CDR3aa: CASSLPEDNSPLHF
CDR3nt: TGTGCCAGCAGCTTGCCAGAAGATAATTCACCCCTCCACTTT

d_gene: NA
j_gene: TRBJ1-1
v_gene: TRBV11-2
abundance: NA
CDR3aa: CASSFLGDTEAFF
CDR3nt: TGTGCCAGCAGCTTTTTAGGGGACACTGAAGCTTTCTTT

d_gene: NA
j_gene: TRBJ1-5
v_gene: TRBV5-4
abundance: NA
CDR3aa: CASSLGGSNQPQHF
CDR3nt: TGTGCCAGCAGCCTCGGGGGTAGCAATCAGCCCCAGCATTTT

d_gene: NA
j_gene: TRBJ2-5
v_gene: TRBV14
abundance: few
CDR3aa: CASSQVRETQYF
CDR3nt: TGTGCCAGCAGCCAAGTTCGAGAGACCCAGTACTTC

d_gene: NA
j_gene: TRBJ1-2
v_gene: TRBV4-3
abundance: NA
CDR3aa: CASSPAFPGPSYGYTF
CDR3nt: TGCGCCAGCAGCCCCGCCTTTCCGGGACCGAGCTATGGCTACACCTTC

d_gene: NA
j_gene: TRBJ2-5
v_gene: TRBV6-1
abundance: NA
CDR3aa: CASKRGGLETQYF
CDR3nt: TGTGCCAGCAAACGCGGGGGCCTTGAGACCCAGTACTTC

d_gene: NA
j_gene: TRBJ2-7
v_gene: TRBV13
abundance: NA
CDR3aa: CASSSQAGLYEQYF
CDR3nt: TGTGCCAGCAGCTCCCAGGCAGGTCTCTACGAGCAGTACTTC

d_gene: NA
j_gene: TRBJ2-2
v_gene: TRBV5-4
abundance: NA
CDR3aa: CASSSPGHNTGELFF
CDR3nt: TGTGCCAGCAGCTCCCCGGGACACAACACCGGGGAGCTGTTTTTT

d_gene: NA
j_gene: TRBJ2-1
v_gene: TRBV4-1
abundance: NA
CDR3aa: CASSQELVGVYNEQFF
CDR3nt: TGCGCCAGCAGCCAAGAGTTGGTCGGGGTCTACAATGAGCAGTTCTTC

d_gene: NA
j_gene: TRBJ2-7
v_gene: TRBV5-1
abundance: NA
CDR3aa: CASSLGLFWDRAYEQYF
CDR3nt: TGCGCCAGCAGCTTGGGGTTGTTTTGGGACCGGGCCTACGAGCAGTACTTC

d_gene: NA
j_gene: TRBJ1-4
v_gene: TRBV6-5
abundance: NA
CDR3aa: CASSYNGLNEKLFF
CDR3nt: TGTGCCAGCAGTTATAACGGATTAAATGAAAAACTGTTTTTT

d_gene: NA
j_gene: TRBJ1-4
v_gene: TRBV11-2
abundance: NA
CDR3aa: CASSPFGTSEKLFF
CDR3nt: TGTGCCAGCAGCCCGTTTGGTACCTCCGAAAAACTGTTTTTT

d_gene: TRBD2
j_gene: TRBJ2-2
v_gene: TRBV9
abundance: NA
CDR3aa: CASSVERDGELFF
CDR3nt: TGTGCCAGCAGCGTAGAGCGGGACGGGGAGCTGTTTTTT

d_gene: TRBD1
j_gene: TRBJ1-5
v_gene: TRBV7-9
abundance: NA
CDR3aa: CASSLEDRAQPQHF
CDR3nt: TGTGCCAGCAGCTTAGAGGACAGGGCTCAGCCCCAGCATTTT

d_gene: NA
j_gene: TRBJ2-2
v_gene: TRBV18
abundance: NA
CDR3aa: CASSRPLQTNTGELFF
CDR3nt: TGTGCCAGCTCCCGGCCGCTCCAAACGAACACCGGGGAGCTGTTTTTT

d_gene: TRBD1
j_gene: TRBJ1-6
v_gene: TRBV27
abundance: NA
CDR3aa: CASSPGGNNSPLHF
CDR3nt: TGTGCCAGCAGTCCAGGGGGGAATAATTCACCCCTCCACTTT

d_gene: TRBD2
j_gene: TRBJ2-5
v_gene: TRBV12-5
abundance: NA
CDR3aa: CASGLGGRAHQETQYF
CDR3nt: TGTGCTAGTGGTTTGGGCGGGAGGGCGCATCAAGAGACCCAGTACTTC

d_gene: NA
j_gene: TRBJ2-2
v_gene: TRBV5-1
abundance: NA
CDR3aa: CASMVTSYTGELFF
CDR3nt: TGCGCCAGCATGGTGACAAGTTACACCGGGGAGCTGTTTTTT

d_gene: TRBD1
j_gene: TRBJ2-7
v_gene: TRBV5-1
abundance: once
CDR3aa: CASSSGYTGANYEQYF
CDR3nt: TGCGCCAGCAGCTCTGGTTATACAGGGGCCAACTACGAGCAGTACTTC

d_gene: NA
j_gene: TRBJ2-5
v_gene: TRBV5-6
abundance: NA
CDR3aa: CASSLLKGVRETQYF
CDR3nt: TGTGCCAGCAGCTTGTTAAAAGGTGTCCGGGAGACCCAGTACTTC

d_gene: NA
j_gene: TRBJ1-1
v_gene: TRBV5-4
abundance: NA
CDR3aa: CASSLDRGSNTEAFF
CDR3nt: TGTGCCAGCAGCTTGGACAGAGGGTCGAACACTGAAGCTTTCTTT

d_gene: NA
j_gene: TRBJ2-5
v_gene: TRBV5-4
abundance: NA
CDR3aa: CASSLDGADQETQYF
CDR3nt: TGTGCCAGCAGCTTGGATGGGGCAGACCAAGAGACCCAGTACTTC

d_gene: NA
j_gene: TRBJ1-1
v_gene: TRBV10-3
abundance: NA
CDR3aa: CAISESFLIRGRNRNTEAFF
CDR3nt: TGTGCCATCAGTGAGTCATTCTTGATCCGGGGACGGAACCGGAACACTGAAGCTTTCTTT

d_gene: TRBD2
j_gene: TRBJ2-1
v_gene: TRBV7-2
abundance: NA
CDR3aa: CASSLRTSGGAGRYNEQFF
CDR3nt: TGTGCCAGCAGCTTACGGACTAGCGGGGGAGCCGGACGGTACAATGAGCAGTTCTTC

d_gene: TRBD2
j_gene: TRBJ2-2
v_gene: TRBV7-2
abundance: NA
CDR3aa: CASTPSSGSGTGELFF
CDR3nt: TGTGCCAGCACCCCGAGTAGCGGGAGTGGCACCGGGGAGCTGTTTTTT

d_gene: NA
j_gene: TRBJ1-1
v_gene: TRBV5-1
abundance: NA
CDR3aa: CASSPLGGNTEAFF
CDR3nt: TGCGCCAGCAGCCCCTTGGGGGGGAACACTGAAGCTTTCTTT

d_gene: NA
j_gene: TRBJ2-2
v_gene: TRBV28
abundance: NA
CDR3aa: CASKGGVSLRTGELFF
CDR3nt: TGTGCCAGCAAGGGGGGAGTTAGCTTGCGGACCGGGGAGCTGTTTTTT

d_gene: TRBD2
j_gene: TRBJ2-1
v_gene: TRBV7-2
abundance: once
CDR3aa: CASRLPGLAGYNEQFF
CDR3nt: TGTGCCAGCAGGTTACCGGGACTAGCGGGATACAATGAGCAGTTCTTC

d_gene: NA
j_gene: TRBJ1-3
v_gene: TRBV7-8
abundance: NA
CDR3aa: CASSLVSHGSGNTIYF
CDR3nt: TGTGCCAGCAGCTTAGTGTCTCACGGCTCTGGAAACACCATATATTTT

d_gene: NA
j_gene: TRBJ2-2
v_gene: TRBV19
abundance: few
CDR3aa: CASSTGLYTGELFF
CDR3nt: TGTGCCAGTAGTACCGGACTCTACACCGGGGAGCTGTTTTTT